The following is a T cell receptor beta chain sequence with its context. The data stem from a study of metastatic and nonmetastatic thyroid tumors. The authors' processing: Differences in CDR3 between clinicopathological groups were drawn on to build a classifier intended to discriminate distant-metastatic papillary thyroid cancer patients. Through MiXCR, TCRdb re-clonotyped the PCR reads. The authors' filters were not applied to this entry. Found here are some 20,000 clones, approximately 24% of them singletons; the top ten hold roughly 7.7%. Trimming removed 0 bases from V and 5 bases from J, with 5 bases in between. The V gene's germline CDR1 is MNHEY and CDR2 SVGEGT. The CDR3 sequence is 13 residues long. Thyroid surgery took place with no prior treatment in any patient.

This clonotype was obtained from a female donor with papillary thyroid cancer or a benign thyroid nodule (not recorded which). Some clones in this sample may be carry-over from other donors' samples. Sequences were obtained from adjacent normal tissue. V usage is TRBV6-2 or TRBV6-3 and J usage is TRBJ2-1, with unresolved D. CDR3 amino acids: CASSYSYDNEQFF. The CDR3 DNA sequence: TGTGCCAGCAGTTACTCCTATGACAATGAGCAGTTCTTC.